The 15 T cell receptor beta chains below come from one sample, sequenced in a study of CD8+CD57+ T cells in acquired aplastic anemia. Flow cytometry had shown expanded CD8+CD57+ cells in the patients chosen for sequencing. Both TCR beta VDJ combination and CDR3 sequence profiling were carried out. Genomic DNA was the template for this profiling. One entry per CDR3 protein, called by TCRdb with MiXCR from the reads. Of approximately 190,000 distinct CDR3 sequences detected, 48% appear once; the ten largest clones hold about 9.5%. The sample was sorted CD4+, CD8+, or CD8+CD57+ T cells (not recorded which) from PBMCs. All receptors come from a human donor with aplastic anemia.

This clonotype was found many times. The chain combines TRBV11-3 with TRBJ1-1; possible D gene TRBD1, 6 bases. Germline V CDR1 and CDR2: SGHNT, YENEEA. With 2 bases removed from V and 6 bases from J, the gap between germline ends came to 10 bases. CDR3 length: 13 amino acids. This CDR3 reads CASSLQGLSEAFF. CDR3 nucleotide sequence: TGTGCCAGCAGCTTACAGGGGCTGTCTGAAGCTTTCTTT.

J is TRBJ1-5 and V is TRBV10-3; 7 nucleotides match TRBD1. This CDR3 comprises 13 residues. V dropped 6 bases and J dropped 4; count of bases not matched to a gene: 3. The germline V gene encodes CDR1 ENHRY and CDR2 SYGVKD. In DNA form, the CDR3 reads TGTGCCATCAGGGGGACAGAGAATCAGCCCCAGCATTTT. It yields the protein CAIRGTENQPQHF.

Ten or more counts support this clonotype. The chain uses TRBV4-1 and TRBJ2-7; D not resolved. Trimming removed 2 bases from V and 3 bases from J, with 20 bases in between. Germline V gene lookup returns CDR1 MGHRA and CDR2 YSYEKL. The CDR3 spans 17 residues. CDR3 loop: CASSQSDLGNSHYEQYF. CDR3 coding DNA: TGCGCCAGCAGCCAAAGCGATCTCGGTAACAGCCACTACGAGCAGTACTTC.

This chain connects TRBV15 to TRBJ2-3; the match to TRBD2 covers 8 bases. The J segment lost 5 bases and the V segment lost 5 bases, leaving 9 bases of the junction unmatched. This CDR3 is built from 15 residues. Germline loops: CDR1 LNHNV, CDR2 YYDKDF (reference sequence). CDR3 sequence (DNA): TGTGCCACCAGCCGATTAGCGGGATTCAGAGATACGCAGTATTTT. Protein sequence: CATSRLAGFRDTQYF.

The J gene is TRBJ1-1, the V gene TRBV10-3; possibly TRBD1 for D (6 bases). The CDR3 is 13 amino acids. V dropped 4 bases and J dropped 4 bases, with 10 bases sitting between them. Germline assignment: CDR1 ENHRY and CDR2 SYGVKD. CDR3 coding DNA: TGTGCCATCAGTGGTGTAGGGGGCACTGAAGCTTTCTTT. It yields the protein CAISGVGGTEAFF.

The chain has TRBV14 and TRBJ2-6, with D tentatively TRBD1 or TRBD2 (5 bases each). Germline V gives CDR1 SGHDN, CDR2 FVKESK. V lost 4 bases to trimming and J lost 0 bases, with 13 bases between them. The CDR3 loop spans 17 amino acids. CDR3 sequence (DNA): TGTGCCAGCAGCCCGCCATGGGGGTCCTCTGGGGCCAACGTCCTGACTTTC. It translates to CASSPPWGSSGANVLTF.

The chain has TRBV7-9 and TRBJ1-3; TRBD1 agrees at 9 bases. CDR3 length: 15 residues. Per germline, CDR1 SEHNR and CDR2 FQNEAQ (reference sequence). The junction had 3 bases not matched to a gene; V was cut back by 6 bases and J by 0 bases. CDR3: CASRTGGYSGNTIYF. CDR3 nucleotides: TGTGCCAGCAGGACAGGGGGTTACTCTGGAAACACCATATATTTT.

This rearrangement joins TRBV29-1 to TRBJ1-1; D perhaps matches TRBD1 (5 bases). Germline V CDR1 and CDR2: SQVTM, ANQGSEA. The V end was cut by 6 bases, the J end by 6 bases, with 20 bases between. This CDR3 is built from 14 residues. The CDR3 nucleotides are TGCAGCGTCCGACGGGTGGTAAGGGGTGCTGAAGCTTTCTTT. Translation gives CSVRRVVRGAEAFF.

This clonotype was seen at least ten times. The chain is built from TRBV6-1 and TRBJ2-7; the D call may be TRBD1 or TRBD2 (6 bases each). The germline CDR1 and CDR2 sequences are MNHNS and SASEGT. The CDR3 length is 16 residues. With 4 bases removed from V and 3 bases from J, the gap between germline ends came to 19 bases. The CDR3 bases are TGTGCCAGCAGTGCCCCGAGGGGGACTTACCTCTACGAGCAGTACTTC. It translates to CASSAPRGTYLYEQYF.

This clonotype was recorded many times. The V and J genes are TRBV5-1 and TRBJ2-2; 7 bases align to TRBD2. This CDR3 spans 15 amino acids. The germline CDR1 and CDR2 sequences are SGHRS and YFSETQ. Germline trimming cut 6 bases from V and 1 base from J; bases unmatched to any gene: 6. The CDR3 coding sequence is TGCGCCAGCACCCCGGCTAGCGGGAACACCGGGGAGCTGTTTTTT. Its protein is CASTPASGNTGELFF.

This clonotype was seen at least ten times. The rearrangement joins TRBV4-1 to TRBJ1-5; TRBD1 agrees at 7 bases. The length of the CDR3 is 14 residues. The germline CDR1 and CDR2 sequences are MGHRA and YSYEKL. V was pared by 0 bases and J by 11 bases, with 7 bases of the junction left unmatched. The CDR3 here is CASSQETGSWSQHF. CDR3 nucleotide sequence: TGCGCCAGCAGCCAAGAGACAGGGAGTTGGTCCCAGCATTTT.

The chain has TRBV20-1 and TRBJ2-6; no clear D. CDR3 length: 16 amino acids. Germline values: CDR1 DFQATT, CDR2 SNEGSKA (reference sequence). Trimming stripped 6 bases from V and 0 bases from J, with 15 bases between. CDR3 DNA sequence: TGCAGTGCCAGATCCCCAGACGGCTCTGGGGCCAACGTCCTGACTTTC. It encodes CSARSPDGSGANVLTF.

This clonotype has only a few counts. This rearrangement joins TRBV18 to TRBJ2-1; 11 nucleotides agree with TRBD2. V was pared by 0 bases and J by 8 bases, with 0 bases of the junction left unmatched. The CDR3 loop spans 14 amino acids. Per germline, CDR1 KGHSH and CDR2 LQKENI. CDR3 coding DNA: TGTGCCAGCTCACCACCTAGCGGGAGGGATGAGCAGTTCTTC. Translating it yields CASSPPSGRDEQFF.

The chain links TRBV10-2 to TRBJ2-1, with 13 bases aligning to TRBD2. The CDR3 covers 14 residues. Losses at the gene ends were 7 bases for V and 9 bases for J; bases not matched to a gene: 6. Looked up from germline, CDR1 is WSHSY and CDR2 is SAAADI. CDR3: CASKTSGGAGEQFF. The CDR3 region has the DNA TGCGCCAGCAAAACTAGCGGGGGGGCTGGTGAGCAGTTCTTC.

This clonotype showed up many times. The chain is built from TRBV2 and TRBJ1-4; 7 bases align to TRBD1. Germline V gene data show CDR1 as SNHLY and CDR2 as FYNNEI. V lost 5 bases to trimming and J lost 2 bases; unmatched junction nucleotides: 5. The CDR3 runs 15 residues. The chain's CDR3 is CASSRQGSTNEKLFF. DNA of the CDR3: TGTGCCAGCAGTCGACAGGGATCCACTAATGAAAAACTGTTTTTT.